The 20 T cell receptor beta chains in this list originate from one sample, sequenced in a study of T cells after yellow fever vaccination. TCRdb reanalysed the 5' RACE reads using MiXCR and keeps one entry per CDR3 protein. The table lists 250,000 to 300,000 distinct CDR3 sequences, about an eighth of them singletons, with about 0.54% in the top ten. Material: CD4+ T cells sorted from PBMCs, obtained 45 days after the yellow fever booster vaccination. The receptor set was obtained from a young man who received the YFV17D yellow fever vaccine.

This clonotype was detected only a few times. The chain employs TRBV7-2 and TRBJ1-1; no clear D gene. This CDR3 has 13 residues. Germline V gives CDR1 SGHTA, CDR2 FQGNSA. V was cut by 4 bases and J by 0 bases, with 6 bases left in between. CDR3 residues: CASSSSVNTEAFF. CDR3 sequence (DNA): TGTGCCAGCAGCTCCTCAGTGAACACTGAAGCTTTCTTT. Full variable domain (remainder filled in from reference TRBV7-2 and TRBJ1-1): GAGVSQSPSNKVTEKGKDVELRCDPISGHTALYWYRQSLGQGLEFLIYFQGNSAPDKSGLPSDRFSAERTGGSVSTLTIQRTQQEDSAVYLCASSSSVNTEAFFGQGTRLTVV.

Concerning this clonotype: One junction end disagrees with the germline gene, perhaps due to a read error. V is TRBV20-1 and J is TRBJ2-7, with D perhaps TRBD2 (7 bases). The CDR3 is 12 residues long. Germline V gene lookup returns CDR1 DFQATT and CDR2 SNEGSKA (reference sequence). The CDR3 DNA is TGCAGTGTCCAGGTCGGGGGGCGCGAGCACTACTTC. It is translated as CSVQVGGREHYF.

The V and J genes are TRBV5-1 and TRBJ2-1; 12 bases are a match to TRBD1. Germline V gene data show CDR1 as SGHRS and CDR2 as YFSETQ. V was pared by 3 bases and J by 9 bases, with 7 bases of the junction left unmatched. The length of the CDR3 is 15 residues. The chain's CDR3 is CASSWGQGAISEQFF. CDR3 DNA: TGCGCCAGCAGCTGGGGACAGGGGGCAATTAGTGAGCAGTTCTTC.

The rearrangement links TRBV7-9 to TRBJ1-2, with D perhaps matching TRBD1 (5 bases). Per the germline V gene, CDR1 is SEHNR and CDR2 is FQNEAQ (reference sequence). The V gene lost 4 bases and the J gene lost 2 bases, with 11 bases spanning the gap. The CDR3 extends over 14 amino acids. This CDR3 is CASSYGSGNYGYTF. CDR3 DNA: TGTGCCAGCAGCTACGGTTCAGGGAACTATGGCTACACCTTC.

This clonotype occurred many times. The V gene is TRBV7-2, the J gene TRBJ2-5; weak D call: TRBD1 (6 bases). Between the trimmed V and J ends, which lost 6 bases and 2 bases, there was a span of 10 bases. This CDR3 has 13 residues. Germline V gives CDR1 SGHTA, CDR2 FQGNSA. The DNA of the CDR3 is TGTGCCAGCAGTTTTACAGGGCAAGAGACCCAGTACTTC. Translated: CASSFTGQETQYF.

This clonotype has more than one count but fewer than ten. The gene calls are TRBV28 and TRBJ2-7; D unclear. V was shortened by 5 bases and J by 0 bases, with 11 bases between the two germline ends. The CDR3 length is 14 residues. Germline CDR1 MDHEN, CDR2 SYDVKM. CDR3 in DNA: TGTGCCAGCAGTGCCCGCCCGGGCTCCTACGAGCAGTACTTC. Protein product: CASSARPGSYEQYF.

This clonotype was counted ten times or more. J is TRBJ2-1 and V is TRBV5-1; 8 bases agree with TRBD2. V shed 3 bases and J 9 bases; nucleotides not matched to a gene: 11. The CDR3 has 15 amino acids. CDR1 SGHRS and CDR2 YFSETQ come from the germline V gene. CDR3 residues: CASSSFGTSDSEQFF. The CDR3 DNA reads as TGCGCCAGCAGCTCCTTCGGGACTAGTGATAGTGAGCAGTTCTTC.

A note on this clonotype: An end of the junction does not agree with germline; a read error may underlie this. The V call is TRBV7-2, the J call TRBJ2-2; a possible D gene is TRBD1 (6 bases). The CDR3 runs 15 residues. Germline V gene sequence: CDR1 SGHTA, CDR2 FQGNSA. In DNA, the CDR3 is TGTTCCAGCAGCTTCAGTACAGGGACCCCCGGGGAGCTGTTTTTT. Its translation is CSSSFSTGTPGELFF. The complete variable domain, with remaining parts taken from reference TRBV7-2 and TRBJ2-2, reads GAGVSQSPSNKVTEKGKDVELRCDPISGHTALYWYRQSLGQGLEFLIYFQGNSAPDKSGLPSDRFSAERTGGSVSTLTIQRTQQEDSAVYLCSSSFSTGTPGELFFGEGSRLTVL.

The V call is TRBV12-3 or TRBV12-4, the J call TRBJ2-7; 8 positions agree with TRBD1. V lost 3 bases, J lost 6 bases, and 4 bases stayed unmatched. CDR3 length: 13 amino acids. The CDR3 spells CASSLAGQVEQYF. The CDR3 DNA reads TGTGCCAGCAGTTTGGCGGGACAGGTCGAGCAGTACTTC.

The chain joins TRBV10-3 to TRBJ2-3; D perhaps matches TRBD2 (5 bases). The CDR3 length is 16 residues. Trimming took off 3 bases at V and 2 bases at J, with 15 bases between the two ends. Germline-derived CDR1 and CDR2 are ENHRY and SYGVKD. CDR3 in amino acids: CAISDPSSISTDTQYF. DNA for the CDR3: TGTGCCATCAGTGATCCCTCTAGCATTTCCACAGATACGCAGTATTTT.

This chain links TRBV20-1 with TRBJ2-5; 9 bases map to TRBD2. In germline, CDR1 is DFQATT, CDR2 SNEGSKA (reference sequence). The CDR3 loop spans 20 amino acids. Trimming at V came to 5 bases and at J to 4 bases, leaving 26 bases not matched to a gene. The CDR3 loop is CSAPSPYRKAGGPALETQYF. In DNA form, the CDR3 reads TGCAGTGCTCCCTCCCCTTATCGGAAGGCGGGAGGGCCGGCGCTAGAGACCCAGTACTTC.

This clonotype was counted between two and nine times. The junction departs from the called germline gene at one end, perhaps through a read error. The chain's CDR3 is CAISEAGGPLSRSYEQYF. The CDR3 region has the DNA TGTGCCATCAGTGAAGCGGGAGGGCCCCTTTCAAGGTCCTACGAGCAGTACTTC. The rearrangement links TRBV6-1 to TRBJ2-7, with TRBD2 matching 10 bases. CDR1 MNHNS and CDR2 SASEGT come from the germline V gene. The CDR3 contains 18 residues.

This clonotype was seen a few times. The chain recombines TRBV6-5 with TRBJ1-2, with D perhaps matching TRBD1 (5 bases). CDR1 is MNHEY and CDR2 is SVGAGI in the germline V gene. The ends were cut back, 2 bases at V and 4 bases at J, with 14 bases in the middle. The CDR3 spans 15 residues. The DNA of the CDR3 is TGTGCCAGCAGTTACGTGGCAGGGTACAGCTATGGCTACACCTTC. Amino acids: CASSYVAGYSYGYTF.

The chain combines TRBV29-1 with TRBJ2-1; TRBD2 matches at 7 bases. The germline gives CDR1 SQVTM, CDR2 ANQGSEA. The CDR3 has 12 residues. The V and J ends lost 8 bases and 8 bases, in that order; junction bases with no gene match: 9. Here the CDR3 DNA reads TGCAGCCTCCGGCGGGGAGGGTATGAGCAGTTCTTC. Translating gives CSLRRGGYEQFF.

The chain is built from TRBV5-1 and TRBJ2-7, with TRBD2 matching 9 bases. CDR1 is SGHRS, CDR2 YFSETQ, per germline. J was trimmed by 0 bases and V by 3 bases; bases with no gene match: 4. CDR3 length: 15 amino acids. In DNA form, the CDR3 reads TGCGCCAGCAGCTCAACTAGCGGGTACTCCTACGAGCAGTACTTC. It translates to CASSSTSGYSYEQYF. Filled out from reference TRBV5-1 and TRBJ2-7, the complete variable domain reads KAGVTQTPRYLIKTRGQQVTLSCSPISGHRSVSWYQQTPGQGLQFLFEYFSETQRNKGNFPGRFSGRQFSNSRSEMNVSTLELGDSALYLCASSSTSGYSYEQYFGPGTRLTVT.

The table lists this clonotype with a few counts. The J gene is TRBJ2-7, the V gene TRBV15, with D possibly TRBD2 on 6 matching bases. V was pared by 5 bases and J by 3 bases, with 17 bases between. The CDR3 spans 15 residues. Germline V gives CDR1 LNHNV, CDR2 YYDKDF (reference sequence). The DNA for the CDR3 is TGTGCCACCAGCTATAGGGACGCCGGGGGCTACGAGCAGTACTTC. The encoded protein is CATSYRDAGGYEQYF.

This chain links TRBV6-1 with TRBJ2-1, with 8 bases matching TRBD2. Germline V gene sequence: CDR1 MNHNS, CDR2 SASEGT. The ends lost 6 bases at V and 3 bases at J; junction bases unmatched: 13. This CDR3 region has 17 residues. CDR3 sequence: CASRTARAGEGYNEQFF. The CDR3 region has the DNA TGTGCCAGCAGGACCGCCAGAGCGGGAGAGGGCTACAATGAGCAGTTCTTC.

The rearrangement joins TRBV14 to TRBJ1-2; possible D gene TRBD1, 5 bases. Trimming cost V 6 bases and J 0 bases, with 14 bases left between them. CDR1 is SGHDN and CDR2 is FVKESK in the germline V gene. The CDR3 totals 15 residues. Here the CDR3 DNA reads TGTGCCAGCAGGGGACCACGAGAGTCTAACTATGGCTACACCTTC. This codes for CASRGPRESNYGYTF. Looking up the rest from reference TRBV14 and TRBJ1-2 gives the full variable domain: EAGVTQFPSHSVIEKGQTVTLRCDPISGHDNLYWYRRVMGKEIKFLLHFVKESKQDESGMPNNRFLAERTGGTYSTLKVQPAELEDSGVYFCASRGPRESNYGYTFGSGTRLTVV.

The chain uses TRBV7-2 and TRBJ2-2, with D tentatively TRBD1 or TRBD2 (5 bases each). This CDR3 spans 14 amino acids. V was clipped by 4 bases and J by 3 bases, with 9 bases between them. Looked up from germline, CDR1 is SGHTA and CDR2 is FQGNSA. In DNA form, the CDR3 reads TGTGCCAGCAGCTGGGACCTTCACACCGGGGAGCTGTTTTTT. Translated: CASSWDLHTGELFF.

This clonotype has more than one count but fewer than ten. V usage is TRBV7-8 and J usage is TRBJ2-7; D ambiguous. The CDR3 covers 13 residues. V was cut by 4 bases and J by 0 bases, with 7 bases left in between. CDR1 SGHVS and CDR2 FQNEAQ come from the germline V gene. The CDR3 reads CASSSPVSYEQYF. The CDR3 region has the DNA TGTGCCAGCAGCTCCCCCGTCTCCTACGAGCAGTACTTC.